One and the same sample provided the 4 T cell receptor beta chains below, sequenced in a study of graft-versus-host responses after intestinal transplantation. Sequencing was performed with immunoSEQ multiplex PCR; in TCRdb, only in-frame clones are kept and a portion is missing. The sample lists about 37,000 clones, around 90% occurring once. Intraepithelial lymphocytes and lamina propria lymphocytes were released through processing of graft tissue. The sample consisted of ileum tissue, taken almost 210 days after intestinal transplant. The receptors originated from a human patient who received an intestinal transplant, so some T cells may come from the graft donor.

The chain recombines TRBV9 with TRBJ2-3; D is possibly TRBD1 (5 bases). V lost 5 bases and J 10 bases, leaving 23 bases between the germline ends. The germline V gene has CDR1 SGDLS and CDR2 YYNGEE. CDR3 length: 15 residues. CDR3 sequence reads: CASSTVGAPLDSQYF. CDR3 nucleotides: TGTGCCAGCAGTACAGTAGGGGCCCCCCTGGATTCGCAGTATTTT.

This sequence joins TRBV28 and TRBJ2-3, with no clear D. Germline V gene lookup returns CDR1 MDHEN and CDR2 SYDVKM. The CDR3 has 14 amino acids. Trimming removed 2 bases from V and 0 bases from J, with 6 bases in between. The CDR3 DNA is TGTGCCAGCAGTTTAGCCGGAAGCACAGATACGCAGTATTTT. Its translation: CASSLAGSTDTQYF.

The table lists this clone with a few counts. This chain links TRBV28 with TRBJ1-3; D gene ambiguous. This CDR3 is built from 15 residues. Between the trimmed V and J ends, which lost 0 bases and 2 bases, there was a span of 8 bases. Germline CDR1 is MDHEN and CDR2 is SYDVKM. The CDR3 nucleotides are TGTGCCAGCAGTTTATGGGCTGGGCCTGGAAACACCATATATTTT. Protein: CASSLWAGPGNTIYF.

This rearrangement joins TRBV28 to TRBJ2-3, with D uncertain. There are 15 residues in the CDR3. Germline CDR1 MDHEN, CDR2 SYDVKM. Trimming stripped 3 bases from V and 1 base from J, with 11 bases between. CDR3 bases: TGTGCCAGCAGTTTTGGTTTGTCTGGCACAGATACGCAGTATTTT. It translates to CASSFGLSGTDTQYF.